The 24 T cell receptor beta chains below come from one sample, sequenced in a study of blood T cell repertoires in COVID-19. The repertoire was sequenced with immunoSEQ multiplex PCR; TCRdb's copy has only in-frame clones and lacks some. The sample carries fewer than 130,000 clones, roughly 72% recorded once. The sequencing sample was made of peripheral blood. The receptors were gathered from a man older than 75 with acute or convalescent COVID-19.

This clone was counted only a few times. The V gene is TRBV3-1 (or the pseudogene TRBV3-2), the J gene TRBJ2-2; TRBD2 matches 8 bases. The V and J ends lost 4 bases and 4 bases, in that order; junction bases with no gene match: 5. Germline-derived CDR1 and CDR2 are LGHDT and YNNKEL (reference sequence). The CDR3 spans 15 residues. The DNA of the CDR3 is TGTGCCAGCAGCCGTCGGACTAGCATCACCGGGGAGCTGTTTTTT. Protein sequence: CASSRRTSITGELFF.

The CDR3 region has the DNA TGTGCCAGCAGCTTAACTGGGGCGGCCCAGGCCCAGTACTTC. Its protein product is CASSLTGAAQAQYF. The chain employs TRBV7-9 and TRBJ2-5, with D perhaps TRBD1 (5 bases). Deletions cut 2 bases from V and 9 bases from J, with 16 bases between. The V gene's germline CDR1 is SEHNR and CDR2 FQNEAQ (reference sequence). The CDR3 sequence is 14 residues long.

The chain has TRBV28 and TRBJ1-1; D possibly corresponds to TRBD1 (5 bases). Trimming took 2 bases from V and 2 from J, leaving 9 bases between them. This CDR3 spans 14 amino acids. Germline CDR1 is MDHEN and CDR2 is SYDVKM. The CDR3 DNA reads as TGTGCCAGCAGTTTAGTTCAGGGCAACACTGAAGCTTTCTTT. This encodes CASSLVQGNTEAFF.

The DNA of the CDR3 is TGTGCCAGCCTGGAGACAGGCGCACTTGCTGAAGCTTTCTTT. Its protein product is CASLETGALAEAFF. This rearrangement joins TRBV28 to TRBJ1-1; D might be TRBD1 (6 bases). The length of the CDR3 is 14 residues. Germline V lookup: CDR1 MDHEN, CDR2 SYDVKM. Trimming removed 8 bases at V and 6 bases at J, with 19 bases between.

The chain carries TRBV9 and TRBJ2-3, with D unresolved. The CDR3 spans 12 residues. From germline, CDR1 is SGDLS and CDR2 YYNGEE. The V end was cut by 4 bases, the J end by 5 bases, with 8 bases between. CDR3 nucleotide sequence: TGTGCCAGCAGCCTTGTGAGAGATACGCAGTATTTT. Encoded protein: CASSLVRDTQYF.

This clone was detected a few times. This sequence joins TRBV18 and TRBJ1-1; D call uncertain. The CDR3 spans 11 residues. The germline V gene encodes CDR1 KGHSH and CDR2 LQKENI. Trimming removed 8 bases at V and 7 bases at J, with 11 bases between. The CDR3 region has the DNA TGTGCCAGCAGCTCCGGGAGTGAAGCTTTCTTT. Encoded protein: CASSSGSEAFF.

This clone has a single count. The rearrangement joins TRBV20-1 to TRBJ2-7; TRBD2 agrees at 8 bases. This CDR3 comprises 11 residues. The germline gives CDR1 DFQATT, CDR2 SNEGSKA (reference sequence). J lost 7 bases, V lost 7 bases, and 6 bases had no gene match. CDR3: CSGVVAGEQYF. CDR3 in DNA: TGCAGTGGTGTCGTAGCGGGGGAGCAGTACTTC.

At least ten counts were recorded for this clone. The gene calls are TRBV15 and TRBJ2-7; D is unclear. The CDR3 sequence is 11 residues long. Germline CDR1 LNHNV, CDR2 YYDKDF (reference sequence). The ends were cut back, 3 bases at V and 7 bases at J, with 7 bases in the middle. The CDR3 is CATSSSLEQYF. CDR3 nucleotide sequence: TGTGCCACCAGCAGTTCCCTGGAGCAGTACTTC.

The chain recombines TRBV12-3 or TRBV12-4 with TRBJ2-5; D call uncertain. The CDR3 loop spans 12 amino acids. Trimming took 5 bases from V and 4 from J, leaving 8 bases between them. CDR3 bases: TGTGCCAGCAGTCAGGTGAGAGAGACCCAGTACTTC. This codes for CASSQVRETQYF.

The CDR3 protein is CASSWETQGDTQYF. The CDR3 nucleotides are TGCGCCAGCAGCTGGGAGACACAGGGGGATACGCAGTATTTT. The rearrangement uses TRBV5-1 and TRBJ2-3; 7 nucleotides match TRBD1. Germline V lookup: CDR1 SGHRS, CDR2 YFSETQ. The V segment lost 3 bases and the J segment 6 bases; nucleotides outside the gene matches: 7. The CDR3 is 14 residues long.

This clone appeared many times. The chain joins TRBV30 to TRBJ2-2; TRBD2 might be the D (5 bases). Trimming took 5 bases from V and 1 from J, leaving 14 bases between them. CDR3 length equals 15 residues. From germline, CDR1 is GTSNPN and CDR2 SVGIG (reference sequence). CDR3 sequence (DNA): TGTGCCTGGGACCATGGGAGATTGAACACCGGGGAGCTGTTTTTT. This translates into CAWDHGRLNTGELFF. The variable domain in full, completed from reference TRBV30 and TRBJ2-2, reads SQTIHQWPATLVQPVGSPLSLECTVEGTSNPNLYWYRQAAGRGLQLLFYSVGIGQISSEVPQNLSASRPQDRQFILSSKKLLLSDSGFYLCAWDHGRLNTGELFFGEGSRLTVL.

The chain uses TRBV3-1 (or the pseudogene TRBV3-2) and TRBJ1-6; no clear D. The V and J ends lost 0 bases and 9 bases respectively, with 6 bases between them. From germline, CDR1 is LGHDT and CDR2 YNNKEL (reference sequence). CDR3 size: 13 residues. The CDR3, as DNA: TGTGCCAGCAGCCAAGAGTCTGTTTCACCCCTCCACTTT. Amino acids: CASSQESVSPLHF.

The rearrangement uses TRBV27 and TRBJ2-7; maybe TRBD1 (5 bases). V was shortened by 2 bases and J by 2 bases, with 13 bases between the two germline ends. Germline assignment: CDR1 MNHEY and CDR2 SMNVEV (reference sequence). This CDR3 is built from 15 residues. CDR3 in amino acids: CASSLGQGGAYEQYF. CDR3 coding DNA: TGTGCCAGCAGTTTAGGACAAGGTGGAGCCTACGAGCAGTACTTC.

By sample fraction, this clone is medium-sized (0.01 to 0.1%). V is TRBV30 and J is TRBJ2-7, with TRBD2 identical over 10 bases. The germline V gene has CDR1 GTSNPN and CDR2 SVGIG (reference sequence). The CDR3 spans 15 residues. Trimming took 2 bases from V and 6 from J; bases not matched to a gene: 10. The CDR3 reads CAWSSTVSGRAEQYF. As DNA, the CDR3 is TGTGCCTGGAGTTCAACCGTAAGCGGGAGGGCCGAGCAGTACTTC.

The gene calls are TRBV5-1 and TRBJ2-3; 10 positions match TRBD2. The CDR3 extends over 15 amino acids. V lost 6 bases, J lost 1 base, and 5 bases stayed unmatched. Germline CDR1 reads SGHRS; CDR2 reads YFSETQ. CDR3 sequence reads: CASTQGLAGTDTQYF. As DNA, the CDR3 is TGCGCCAGCACCCAAGGACTAGCGGGCACAGATACGCAGTATTTT.

This clone has just a few counts. The rearrangement uses TRBV11-2 and TRBJ2-1, with D maybe TRBD1 (6 bases). The CDR3 has 16 residues. The V end was cut by 1 base, the J end by 2 bases, with 12 bases between. Germline V gene data show CDR1 as SGHAT and CDR2 as FQNNGV. CDR3: CASSLVGGSAYNEQFF. The CDR3, as DNA: TGTGCCAGCAGCTTAGTAGGGGGTAGCGCCTACAATGAGCAGTTCTTC.

The table lists this clone with a few counts. The chain couples TRBV2 to TRBJ1-2; 8 bases are shared with TRBD1. V shed 6 bases, J shed 9 bases, and the junction held 6 bases outside the gene matches. The germline gives CDR1 SNHLY, CDR2 FYNNEI. The CDR3 length is 12 residues. CDR3 in amino acids: CASREDRASYTF. The CDR3 DNA follows: TGTGCCAGCAGGGAGGACAGGGCTAGCTACACCTTC.

This clone was counted between two and nine times. The J gene is TRBJ2-7, the V gene TRBV11-2; 9 positions match TRBD2. CDR1 is SGHAT and CDR2 is FQNNGV in the germline V gene. V trimming: 5 bases; J trimming: 0 bases; junction bases outside the gene matches: 5. CDR3 size: 15 residues. The CDR3 sequence is CASSQTSGPSYEQYF. The CDR3 coding sequence is TGTGCCAGCAGCCAGACTAGCGGCCCCTCCTACGAGCAGTACTTC.

V usage is TRBV10-3 and J usage is TRBJ1-6; no reliable D call. Germline V gene lookup returns CDR1 ENHRY and CDR2 SYGVKD. Trimming removed 0 bases at V and 7 bases at J, with 10 bases between. This CDR3 has 15 amino acids. The CDR3 nucleotides read TGTGCCATCAGTGAGTCGGCGGCCCTAAATTCACCCCTCCACTTT. It translates to CAISESAALNSPLHF.

This clone showed up just a few times. The rearrangement joins TRBV11-2 to TRBJ2-2; no firm D call. This CDR3 comprises 14 residues. CDR1 and CDR2 (germline): SGHAT, FQNNGV. Between the trimmed V and J ends, which lost 2 bases and 7 bases, there was a span of 11 bases. CDR3 residues: CASSLLFGGGELFF. In nucleotides, the CDR3 is TGTGCCAGCAGCTTACTTTTCGGCGGCGGGGAGCTGTTTTTT.

This clone was recorded a few times. The J gene is TRBJ2-7, the V gene TRBV7-9; 8 bases map to TRBD1. V was clipped by 4 bases and J by 0 bases; unmatched bases: 11. This CDR3 contains 17 residues. Per the germline V gene, CDR1 is SEHNR and CDR2 is FQNEAQ (reference sequence). The CDR3 DNA follows: TGTGCCAGCAGCTACCCCGGGACAGGTCAGGGCTCCTACGAGCAGTACTTC. Amino acids: CASSYPGTGQGSYEQYF.

This chain uses TRBV5-8 with TRBJ1-1; TRBD1 might be the D (5 bases). The CDR3 contains 14 residues. The germline V gene has CDR1 SGHTS and CDR2 YDEGEE. Trimming removed 2 bases from V and 3 bases from J, with 11 bases in between. The CDR3 DNA follows: TGTGCCAGCAGCTTTGGGGGGTTGGACACTGAAGCTTTCTTT. Translated, it gives CASSFGGLDTEAFF.

This clone was detected many times. The chain uses TRBV28 and TRBJ2-1, with 8 bases fitting TRBD1. Germline trimming cut 6 bases from V and 2 bases from J; bases unmatched to any gene: 3. Germline lookup yields CDR1 MDHEN and CDR2 SYDVKM. CDR3 length: 14 amino acids. CDR3: CASRAGGTYNEQFF. The CDR3 DNA reads as TGTGCCAGCAGAGCAGGGGGCACCTACAATGAGCAGTTCTTC.

The CDR3 loop is CASSHAVGGDSTDTQYF. The CDR3 coding sequence is TGTGCCAGCAGCCATGCCGTAGGAGGCGACAGCACAGATACGCAGTATTTT. The chain combines TRBV4-2 with TRBJ2-3; D is possibly TRBD2 (5 bases). The CDR3 is 17 residues long. CDR1 LGHNA and CDR2 YNFKEQ come from the germline V gene. Trimming took off 3 bases at V and 0 bases at J, with 16 bases between the two ends.